The 7 T cell receptor beta chains below all came from one sample that was sequenced in a study of cytomegalovirus exposure and HLA in healthy donors. 60 Vbeta and 13 Jbeta primers were used in PCR. Produced via immunoSEQ multiplex PCR; TCRdb's table is partial and in-frame only. The data show tens of thousands of clones, around 80% seen once. Sequenced input: PBMCs. These receptors were obtained from a man between 25 and 39 years old in good health and CMV-seronegative.

The chain recombines TRBV5-4 with TRBJ1-6; D is ambiguous. This CDR3 spans 14 amino acids. Germline V gene lookup returns CDR1 SGHNT and CDR2 YYREEE (reference sequence). Trimming stripped 4 bases from V and 6 bases from J, with 11 bases between. The CDR3 here is CASSHREPNSPLHF. The CDR3 nucleotides read TGTGCCAGCAGCCACCGGGAGCCTAATTCACCCCTCCACTTT.

This chain links TRBV9 with TRBJ2-3, with a weak D call TRBD2 (6 bases). CDR3 length: 14 amino acids. V lost 6 bases and J 3 bases, leaving 14 bases between the germline ends. The germline CDR1 and CDR2 sequences are SGDLS and YYNGEE. The CDR3 coding sequence is TGTGCCAGCACGGACCCGGGAGAGACAGATACGCAGTATTTT. Translating gives CASTDPGETDTQYF.

For the CDR3, the DNA is TGTGCCAGTAGTCCAGACAGGAACACCGGGGAGCTGTTTTTT. Its protein product is CASSPDRNTGELFF. This rearrangement joins TRBV19 to TRBJ2-2, with D maybe TRBD1 (5 bases). V lost 5 bases to trimming and J lost 1 base, with 8 bases between them. The CDR3 is 14 amino acids. Germline values: CDR1 LNHDA, CDR2 SQIVND (reference sequence).

DNA for the CDR3: TGTGCCAGCAGCCAACCTGGAGGGGGCTACGTTCCCGAAGCTTTCTTT. As protein: CASSQPGGGYVPEAFF. This chain joins TRBV11-2 and TRBJ1-1, with TRBD1 matching over 7 bases. Unmatched junction bases numbered 17, after V lost 5 bases and J lost 8 bases. Germline V CDR1 and CDR2: SGHAT, FQNNGV. This CDR3 has 16 amino acids. Variable domain in full (rest from reference TRBV11-2 and TRBJ1-1): EAGVAQSPRYKIIEKRQSVAFWCNPISGHATLYWYQQILGQGPKLLIQFQNNGVVDDSQLPKDRFSAERLKGVDSTLKIQPAKLEDSAVYLCASSQPGGGYVPEAFFGQGTRLTVV.

This chain links TRBV7-8 with TRBJ2-7; tentatively, D is TRBD2 (6 bases). The CDR3 covers 13 residues. Germline assignment: CDR1 SGHVS and CDR2 FQNEAQ. V lost 6 bases and J 2 bases, leaving 11 bases between the germline ends. CDR3 residues: CASSTGTPYEQYF. The CDR3 nucleotides read TGTGCCAGCAGTACCGGGACTCCCTACGAGCAGTACTTC.

This rearrangement joins TRBV27 to TRBJ2-7; weak D call: TRBD2 (6 bases). The germline V gene has CDR1 MNHEY and CDR2 SMNVEV (reference sequence). The CDR3 is 13 residues long. Trimming removed 2 bases from V and 4 bases from J, with 9 bases in between. The CDR3 region is CASSLSSGYEQYF. CDR3 sequence (DNA): TGTGCCAGCAGTTTAAGTAGCGGTTACGAGCAGTACTTC.

The chain links TRBV5-1 to TRBJ1-2; unclear D gene. Germline CDR1 reads SGHRS; CDR2 reads YFSETQ. The CDR3 is 14 residues long. V was pared by 4 bases and J by 4 bases, with 14 bases between. In DNA, the CDR3 is TGCGCCAGCAGCCCCGAGGGCCCACCCTATGGCTACACCTTC. Translated: CASSPEGPPYGYTF.